This T cell receptor beta chain stems from a study of CD8 T cells in ankylosing spondylitis. TCRdb redid the calling of the 5' RACE reads with MiXCR, one entry per CDR3 protein. The sample includes approximately 500,000 distinct CDR3 sequences, approximately 11% of them seen just once. Whole-study results and caveats: Ankylosing spondylitis blood seemed to carry a telltale TCR beta motif made of several highly homologous variants.

Germline V gives CDR1 WNHNN, CDR2 SYGVQD (reference sequence). The CDR3 covers 10 residues. V was clipped by 10 bases and J by 11 bases, with 12 bases between them. This clonotype was observed a few times. What it binds is unknown. Source material: blood, either unsorted or a sorted T cell fraction (not recorded which). The receptor was isolated from a male donor with ankylosing spondylitis. V usage is TRBV10-1 and J usage is TRBJ2-1, with D maybe TRBD2 (7 bases). The CDR3 loop reads CAIPGGQQFF. For the CDR3, the DNA is TGCGCCATCCCGGGGGGCCAGCAGTTCTTC.